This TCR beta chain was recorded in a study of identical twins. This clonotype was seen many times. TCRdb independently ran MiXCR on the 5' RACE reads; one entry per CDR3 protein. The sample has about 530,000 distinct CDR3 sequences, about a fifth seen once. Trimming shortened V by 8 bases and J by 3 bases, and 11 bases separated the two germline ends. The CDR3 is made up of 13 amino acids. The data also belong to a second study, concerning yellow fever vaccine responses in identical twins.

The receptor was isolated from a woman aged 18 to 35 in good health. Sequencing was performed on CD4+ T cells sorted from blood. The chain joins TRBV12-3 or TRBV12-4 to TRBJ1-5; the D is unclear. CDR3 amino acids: CASQRDYNQPQHF. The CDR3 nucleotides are TGTGCCAGCCAACGAGATTACAATCAGCCCCAGCATTTT.